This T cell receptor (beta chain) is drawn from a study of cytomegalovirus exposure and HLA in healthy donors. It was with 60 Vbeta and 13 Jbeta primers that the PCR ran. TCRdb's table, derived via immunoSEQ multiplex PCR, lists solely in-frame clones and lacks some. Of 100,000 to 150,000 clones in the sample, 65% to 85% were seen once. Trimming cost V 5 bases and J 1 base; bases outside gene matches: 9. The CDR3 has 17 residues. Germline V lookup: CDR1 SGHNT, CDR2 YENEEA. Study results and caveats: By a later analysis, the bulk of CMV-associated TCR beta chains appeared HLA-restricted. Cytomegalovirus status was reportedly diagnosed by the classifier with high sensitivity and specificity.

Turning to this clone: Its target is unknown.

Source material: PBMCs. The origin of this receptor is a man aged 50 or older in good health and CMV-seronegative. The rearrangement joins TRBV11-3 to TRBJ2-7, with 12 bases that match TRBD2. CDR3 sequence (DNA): TGTGCCAGCAGCCGCGAAAGAACTAGCGGGGGGTCCTACGAGCAGTACTTC. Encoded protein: CASSRERTSGGSYEQYF.